This is a list of T cell receptor beta chains from one sample in a study of cytomegalovirus exposure and HLA in healthy donors. Some clones are missing from TCRdb's copy, which holds only in-frame ones; the method was immunoSEQ multiplex PCR. The sample has fewer than 150,000 clones, 76% seen once. The sample taken for sequencing was PBMCs. These receptors were taken from a man aged 35-49 years in good health and CMV-seronegative. Each CDR3 is given with its conserved first and last residue. A D gene is named only where the DNA matches it firmly. Part of the rows lack a size; the others show once, few, many or a class for expanded clones.

j_call	cdr3_length	clone_size	v_call	d_call	cdr3_aa	cdr3_nt
TRBJ2-3	16	.	TRBV28	.	CASSLFLPSSTDTQYF	TGTGCCAGCAGTTTATTCCTACCCTCTAGCACAGATACGCAGTATTTT
TRBJ2-3	18	.	TRBV28	TRBD2	CASGTLRGLAGGTDTQYF	TGTGCCAGCGGGACGTTGAGGGGACTAGCGGGAGGAACAGATACGCAGTATTTT
TRBJ2-7	16	.	TRBV10-3	.	CAISDSWGKESYEQYF	TGTGCCATCAGTGATAGCTGGGGCAAAGAATCCTACGAGCAGTACTTC
TRBJ1-2	16	.	TRBV7-3	TRBD1	CASSLMGDRVGDGYTF	TGTGCCAGCAGCTTAATGGGGGACAGGGTCGGGGATGGCTACACCTTC
TRBJ2-2	15	few	TRBV19	.	CASSNGQEYTGELFF	TGTGCCAGTAGTAACGGACAAGAGTACACCGGGGAGCTGTTTTTT
TRBJ1-1	14	.	TRBV27	.	CASSLTGGRTEAFF	TGTGCCAGCAGTCTCACTGGGGGCCGCACTGAAGCTTTCTTT
TRBJ1-5	15	.	TRBV6-5	.	CASSHARGSNQPQHF	TGTGCCAGCAGCCACGCAAGGGGTTCGAATCAGCCCCAGCATTTT
TRBJ2-7	15	.	TRBV7-2	.	CASSSSSGRSYEQYF	TGTGCCAGCAGCAGTAGCAGCGGCCGATCCTACGAGCAGTACTTC
TRBJ2-7	17	.	TRBV4-2	TRBD2	CASSQDWSGRISYEQYF	TGTGCCAGCAGCCAAGATTGGAGCGGGAGGATCTCCTACGAGCAGTACTTC
TRBJ2-4	14	.	TRBV5-1	.	CASSLDANKNIQYF	TGCGCCAGCAGCTTGGACGCGAATAAAAACATTCAGTACTTC
TRBJ2-7	15	.	TRBV19	.	CASSIDGTLSYEQYF	TGTGCCAGTAGTATAGATGGGACACTATCCTACGAGCAGTACTTC
TRBJ1-3	14	few	TRBV6-5	TRBD1	CASSYDRGANTIYF	TGTGCCAGCAGTTACGACAGGGGGGCAAACACCATATATTTT
TRBJ2-3	14	.	TRBV13	.	CASSPLGSADTQYF	TGTGCCAGCAGTCCTCTAGGGAGCGCAGATACGCAGTATTTT
TRBJ1-2	13	.	TRBV7-2	.	CASSLTGPYGYTF	TGTGCCAGCAGCTTAACAGGCCCCTATGGCTACACCTTC
TRBJ2-2	13	few	TRBV6-1	.	CASSEAGAGELFF	TGTGCCAGCAGTGAAGCTGGAGCTGGGGAGCTGTTTTTT
TRBJ1-2	14	once	TRBV5-6	.	CASSLEGYYYGYTF	TGTGCCAGCAGCTTGGAGGGGTACTACTATGGCTACACCTTC
TRBJ1-2	14	.	TRBV2	TRBD1	CASSDQGQGYGYTF	TGTGCCAGCAGTGATCAGGGACAGGGCTATGGCTACACCTTC
TRBJ2-1	15	.	TRBV7-9	.	CASSLLQGTGNEQFF	TGTGCCAGCAGCTTACTTCAGGGGACGGGCAATGAGCAGTTCTTC
TRBJ1-3	14	.	TRBV6-5	.	CASTGGISGNTIYF	TGTGCCAGCACCGGGGGGATCTCTGGAAACACCATATATTTT
TRBJ2-1	16	.	TRBV4-3	.	CASSQDRGWSYNEQFF	TGCGCCAGCAGCCAAGACCGGGGATGGTCCTACAATGAGCAGTTCTTC
TRBJ1-1	15	.	TRBV27	.	CASITGGRGYTEAFF	TGTGCCAGCATCACAGGAGGGAGGGGGTACACTGAAGCTTTCTTT
TRBJ1-4	14	once	TRBV4-1	TRBD1	CASSQGQGGEKLFF	TGCGCCAGCAGCCAAGGACAGGGAGGTGAAAAACTGTTTTTT
TRBJ2-1	12	few	TRBV11-3	.	CASSSFSDEQFF	TGTGCCAGCAGCTCATTTAGCGATGAGCAGTTCTTC
TRBJ2-3	14	few	TRBV6-1	TRBD1	CASGGTGPWDTQYF	TGTGCCAGCGGGGGGACAGGGCCTTGGGATACGCAGTATTTT
TRBJ2-7	18	.	TRBV7-2	TRBD2	CASSLAGSREGVSYEQYF	TGTGCCAGCAGCTTAGCGGGTTCGCGGGAGGGGGTCTCCTACGAGCAGTACTTC
TRBJ2-7	15	.	TRBV7-6	.	CASSLARGPGYEQYF	TGTGCCAGCAGCTTAGCGCGGGGCCCAGGCTACGAGCAGTACTTC
TRBJ2-1	12	.	TRBV9	.	CASSVVAGEQFF	TGTGCCAGCAGCGTAGTAGCTGGTGAGCAGTTCTTC
TRBJ2-2	15	.	TRBV19	.	CASSQAGQNTGELFF	TGTGCCAGTAGTCAGGCAGGGCAGAACACCGGGGAGCTGTTTTTT
TRBJ2-1	14	.	TRBV29-1	TRBD1	CSVDRQGAYNEQFF	TGCAGCGTCGACAGGCAGGGGGCCTACAATGAGCAGTTCTTC
TRBJ1-1	13	.	TRBV7-2	TRBD1	CASSGGQGVEAFF	TGTGCCAGCAGCGGGGGACAGGGTGTGGAGGCTTTCTTT
TRBJ1-2	15	.	TRBV19	.	CASKDDRRDNYGYTF	TGTGCCAGTAAAGACGACAGGAGAGATAACTATGGCTACACCTTC
TRBJ2-3	14	.	TRBV6-1	TRBD2	CASSSGMGTDTQYF	TGTGCCAGCAGTAGCGGGATGGGGACGGATACGCAGTATTTT
TRBJ2-7	14	.	TRBV6-1	.	CASRTPAGRYEQYF	TGTGCCAGCAGGACCCCAGCAGGGAGGTACGAGCAGTACTTC
TRBJ1-1	15	.	TRBV6-6	.	CASSYGDTSNTEAFF	TGTGCCAGCAGTTACGGCGACACGTCGAACACTGAAGCTTTCTTT
TRBJ1-1	14	few	TRBV2	.	CASSSDLRDTEAFF	TGTGCCAGCAGTTCGGACCTGAGGGACACTGAAGCTTTCTTT
TRBJ2-2	13	.	TRBV7-2	TRBD1	CALRDRGTGELFF	TGTGCTCTCCGGGACAGGGGAACCGGGGAGCTGTTTTTT
TRBJ2-3	15	.	TRBV7-2	TRBD1	CASSGSGTGVDTQYF	TGTGCCAGCAGCGGATCCGGGACAGGGGTCGATACGCAGTATTTT
TRBJ2-1	14	.	TRBV27	.	CASSLYSSYNEQFF	TGTGCCAGCAGTTTATACAGCTCCTACAATGAGCAGTTCTTC
TRBJ2-7	12	.	TRBV27	.	CASSFMGREQYF	TGTGCCAGCAGTTTTATGGGCCGCGAGCAGTACTTC
TRBJ2-7	14	.	TRBV5-1	.	CASSNPGYTYEQYF	TGCGCCAGCAGCAACCCGGGGTACACCTACGAGCAGTACTTC
TRBJ2-3	15	.	TRBV28	.	CASRGGTPSTDTQYF	TGTGCCAGCAGGGGCGGGACTCCTAGCACAGATACGCAGTATTTT
TRBJ2-7	15	.	TRBV6-5	.	CASSYQAGSPYEQYF	TGTGCCAGCAGTTACCAGGCGGGAAGTCCCTACGAGCAGTACTTC
TRBJ2-1	17	.	TRBV29-1	TRBD2	CSVEAGRLADSYNEQFF	TGCAGCGTTGAAGCTGGGAGACTAGCGGACTCCTACAATGAGCAGTTCTTC
TRBJ1-3	17	.	TRBV19	.	CASSRAESYYSGNTIYF	TGTGCCAGTAGTCGCGCCGAGTCATATTACTCTGGAAACACCATATATTTT
TRBJ2-7	15	.	TRBV6-5	.	CASSYSGGVGYEQYF	TGTGCCAGCAGTTACTCAGGGGGGGTCGGCTACGAGCAGTACTTC